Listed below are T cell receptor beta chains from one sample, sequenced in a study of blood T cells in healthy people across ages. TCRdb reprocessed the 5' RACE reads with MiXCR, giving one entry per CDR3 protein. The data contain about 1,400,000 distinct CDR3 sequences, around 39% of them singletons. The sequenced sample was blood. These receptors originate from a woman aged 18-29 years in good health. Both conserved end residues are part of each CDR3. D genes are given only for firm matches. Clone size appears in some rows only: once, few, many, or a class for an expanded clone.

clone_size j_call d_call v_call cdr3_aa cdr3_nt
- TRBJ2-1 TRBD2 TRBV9 CASSVGLGTSGNEQFF TGTGCCAGCAGCGTAGGGTTAGGGACTAGCGGGAATGAGCAGTTCTTC
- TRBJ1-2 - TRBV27 CASSLKGPHYGYTF TGTGCCAGCAGTTTAAAGGGTCCCCACTATGGCTACACCTTC
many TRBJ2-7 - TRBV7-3 CASSLTGPGEQYF TGTGCCAGCAGCTTAACAGGGCCGGGGGAGCAGTACTTC
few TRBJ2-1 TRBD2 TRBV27 CASKPLAGGYNEQFF TGTGCCAGCAAACCCCTAGCGGGAGGATACAATGAGCAGTTCTTC
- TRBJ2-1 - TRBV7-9 CAPHPSESLSYNEQFF TGTGCCCCCCATCCTAGCGAGAGCCTCTCCTACAATGAGCAGTTCTTC
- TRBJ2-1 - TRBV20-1 CSASKLGGSYNEQFF TGCAGTGCTTCTAAACTAGGCGGCTCCTACAATGAGCAGTTCTTC
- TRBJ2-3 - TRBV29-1 CSVEPQEGGTQYF TGCAGCGTTGAGCCCCAAGAGGGGGGAACGCAGTATTTT
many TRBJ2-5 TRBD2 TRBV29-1 CSVRGRADDETQYF TGCAGCGTTCGCGGGAGGGCCGATGATGAGACCCAGTACTTC
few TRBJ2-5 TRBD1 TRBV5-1 CASSFTLTDRTKETQYF TGCGCCAGCAGCTTCACCTTGACGGACAGGACAAAAGAGACCCAGTACTTC
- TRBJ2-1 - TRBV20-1 CSARATGSRSYNEQFF TGCAGTGCTAGGGCCACAGGGTCTAGGTCCTACAATGAGCAGTTCTTC
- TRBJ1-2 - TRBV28 CASRRWHHGHTF TGTGCCAGCAGAAGGTGGCATCATGGCCACACCTTC
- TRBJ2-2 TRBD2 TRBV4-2 CASSQEAGGVAGGGAGELFF TGTGCCAGCAGCCAAGAAGCAGGTGGAGTAGCGGGAGGAGGAGCCGGGGAGCTGTTTTTT
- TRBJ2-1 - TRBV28 CASILEGGNEQFF TGTGCCAGCATACTTGAAGGGGGTAATGAGCAGTTCTTC
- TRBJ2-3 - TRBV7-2 CASSRAPGSTDTQYF TGTGCCAGCAGCCGCGCTCCCGGGAGCACAGATACGCAGTATTTT
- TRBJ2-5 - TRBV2 CASSEDKYQETQYF TGTGCCAGCAGTGAGGACAAGTACCAAGAGACCCAGTACTTC
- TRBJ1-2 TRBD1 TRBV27 CASTTGSFHGYTF TGTGCCAGCACGACAGGGTCCTTCCATGGCTACACCTTC
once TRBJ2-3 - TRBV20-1 CSARDRQGKGFSDTQYF TGCAGTGCTAGAGATAGGCAGGGGAAAGGGTTCTCAGATACGCAGTATTTT
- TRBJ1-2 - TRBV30 CAWQGYTF TGTGCCTGGCAAGGCTACACCTTC
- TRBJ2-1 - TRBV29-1 CSGASYNEQFF TGCAGCGGGGCTAGTTACAATGAGCAGTTCTTC
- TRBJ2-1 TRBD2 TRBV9 CASSVDPSGYYNEQFF TGTGCCAGCAGCGTAGATCCTAGCGGGTACTACAATGAGCAGTTCTTC
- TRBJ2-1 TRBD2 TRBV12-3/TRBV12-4 CASSLAGTSGVEFF TGTGCCAGCAGTTTAGCTGGGACTAGCGGGGTAGAGTTCTTC
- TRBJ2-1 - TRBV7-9 CASSPFDEQFF TGTGCCAGCAGCCCCTTTGATGAGCAGTTCTTC
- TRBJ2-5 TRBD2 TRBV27 CASSYGPGGDWETQYF TGTGCCAGCAGCTACGGTCCGGGGGGAGATTGGGAGACCCAGTACTTC
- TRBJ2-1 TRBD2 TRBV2 CASTSSGSNEQFF TGTGCCAGCACGTCTAGCGGGAGCAATGAGCAGTTCTTC
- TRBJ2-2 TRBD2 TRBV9 CASSVGELAGINTGELFF TGTGCCAGCAGCGTAGGGGAACTAGCGGGGATAAACACCGGGGAGCTGTTTTTT
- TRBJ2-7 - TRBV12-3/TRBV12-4 CASRRAGQIRGEQYF TGTGCCAGCAGGCGAGCCGGACAAATCCGAGGCGAGCAGTACTTC
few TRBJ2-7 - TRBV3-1 CASSQEGSLSSYNEQYF TGTGCCAGCAGCCAAGAGGGCTCACTCAGCTCCTACAATGAGCAGTACTTC
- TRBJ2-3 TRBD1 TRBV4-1 CASSPIKGQYADTQYF TGCGCCAGCAGCCCAATCAAGGGACAGTATGCAGATACGCAGTATTTT
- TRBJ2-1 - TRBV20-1 CSATGGFF TGCAGTGCCACCGGGGGGTTCTTC
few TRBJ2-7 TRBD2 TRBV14 CASSRTGTIYEQYF TGTGCCAGCAGCAGGACCGGGACTATCTACGAGCAGTACTTC
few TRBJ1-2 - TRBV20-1 CSPDGTGYGYTF TGCAGCCCGGACGGAACAGGGTATGGCTACACCTTC
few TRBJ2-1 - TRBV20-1 CSAKDRVGGASSYNEQFF TGCAGTGCAAAAGATAGGGTGGGGGGAGCCAGCTCCTACAATGAGCAGTTCTTC
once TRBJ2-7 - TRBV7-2 CASSFGVGRGEYEQYF TGTGCCAGCAGTTTTGGGGTGGGGAGGGGGGAGTACGAGCAGTACTTC
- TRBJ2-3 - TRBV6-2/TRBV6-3 CASSTGNTQYF TGTGCCAGCAGCACCGGAAATACGCAGTATTTT
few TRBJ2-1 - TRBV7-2 CASSLSRETYNEQFF TGTGCCAGCAGCTTATCTCGGGAGACCTACAATGAGCAGTTCTTC
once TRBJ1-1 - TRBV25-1 CASSESRLPGTEAFF TGTGCCAGCAGTGAATCCAGGCTTCCGGGGACTGAAGCTTTCTTT
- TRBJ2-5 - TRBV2 CASTNILTGPPYF TGTGCCAGCACCAATATCTTAACGGGACCCCCGTACTTC
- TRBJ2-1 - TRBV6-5 CASIPTLGSPNEQFF TGTGCCAGCATCCCCACCTTGGGCTCACCCAATGAGCAGTTCTTC
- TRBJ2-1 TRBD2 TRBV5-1 CASSTGTSDRNEQFF TGCGCCAGCAGCACCGGGACTAGCGATCGAAATGAGCAGTTCTTC
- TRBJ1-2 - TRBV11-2 CASSLVVPGNSYGYTF TGTGCCAGCAGCTTAGTAGTGCCGGGAAATTCCTATGGCTACACCTTC
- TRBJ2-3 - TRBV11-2 CASSLVVGGKGGTQYF TGTGCCAGCAGCTTAGTTGTAGGCGGGAAGGGTGGTACGCAGTATTTT
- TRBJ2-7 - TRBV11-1 CASSLDIVTSGEQYF TGTGCCAGCAGCTTAGATATAGTGACAAGCGGCGAGCAGTACTTC
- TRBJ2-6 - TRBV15 CATSRGRQGPSSGANVLTF TGTGCCACCAGCAGAGGGAGGCAGGGCCCTAGCTCTGGGGCCAACGTCCTGACTTTC
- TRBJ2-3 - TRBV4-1 CASSQGSQSTDTQYF TGCGCCAGCAGCCAAGGTTCTCAGAGCACAGATACGCAGTATTTT
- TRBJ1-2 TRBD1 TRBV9 CASSPSLGTAANYGYTF TGTGCCAGCAGCCCTTCCTTAGGGACAGCCGCTAACTATGGCTACACCTTC
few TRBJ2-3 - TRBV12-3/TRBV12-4 CASIVTGADTQYF TGTGCCAGCATTGTAACAGGAGCAGATACGCAGTATTTT
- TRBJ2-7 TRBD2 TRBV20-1 CSARPGLAGAQAYEQYF TGCAGTGCTAGACCTGGACTAGCGGGAGCCCAAGCCTACGAGCAGTACTTC
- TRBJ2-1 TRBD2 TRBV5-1 CASSRRTSGDGPNEQFF TGCGCCAGCAGCCGTCGGACTAGCGGGGATGGGCCAAATGAGCAGTTCTTC
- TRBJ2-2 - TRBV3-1 CASSQGGIPARATGELFF TGTGCCAGCAGCCAAGGTGGTATCCCCGCTAGGGCTACCGGGGAGCTGTTTTTT
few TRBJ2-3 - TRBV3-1 CASSPLGGGTSTDTQYF TGTGCCAGCAGCCCCCTGGGCGGGGGCACTAGCACAGATACGCAGTATTTT
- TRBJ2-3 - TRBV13 CASSTPSRAITDTQYF TGTGCCAGCAGCACCCCCTCTCGGGCTATAACAGATACGCAGTATTTT
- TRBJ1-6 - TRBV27 CAGSPRGGPLHF TGTGCCGGCAGCCCCCGGGGGGGCCCCCTCCACTTT
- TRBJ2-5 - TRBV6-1 CASRRTTGTEETQYF TGTGCCAGCAGACGGACCACCGGGACGGAAGAGACCCAGTACTTC
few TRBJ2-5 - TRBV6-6 CASRSDGSGANEQYF TGTGCCAGCAGGAGCGATGGTTCAGGGGCCAATGAGCAGTACTTC
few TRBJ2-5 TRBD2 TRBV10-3 CAISESGTSSMETQYF TGTGCCATCAGTGAGTCTGGGACTAGCTCGATGGAGACCCAGTACTTC
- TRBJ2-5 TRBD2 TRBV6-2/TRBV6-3 CASSYGGAGTTQYF TGTGCCAGCAGCTACGGGGGGGCTGGGACGACCCAGTACTTC
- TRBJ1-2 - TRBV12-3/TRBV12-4 CASSFVAVGYGYTF TGTGCCAGCAGTTTCGTGGCGGTTGGATATGGCTACACCTTC
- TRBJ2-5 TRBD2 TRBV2 CASSESRGGPQETQYF TGTGCCAGCAGTGAGTCTCGCGGGGGGCCCCAAGAGACCCAGTACTTC
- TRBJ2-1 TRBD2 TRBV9 CASSVRLAGDLHNEQFF TGTGCCAGCAGCGTAAGACTAGCGGGGGATTTGCACAATGAGCAGTTCTTC